This T cell receptor (beta chain) was captured in a study of PD-L1 blockade in urothelial cancer. For the study at large: Between 0 and 3 prior chemotherapy regimens had been given to patients. Blood analyses occurred 3 weeks (second dose) and 6 weeks post treatment start. Study outcomes and limitations: Pretreatment TCR clonality in blood, when below the median, was predictive of better survival.

Time point noted: peripheral blood 6 weeks after treatment start. Each patient gave between 1 and 8 samples, pretreatment and on-treatment. Turning to this clone: Its specificity is unknown.

The repertoire was sequenced with immunoSEQ multiplex PCR; TCRdb's copy has only in-frame clones and lacks some. The sample holds about 51,000 clones, more than 75% seen once. There are 13 residues in the CDR3. Germline values: CDR1 MNHEY, CDR2 SVGAGI. Trimming took 2 bases from V and 11 from J, leaving 15 bases between them. This specimen consisted of PBMCs, obtained around atezolizumab (anti-PD-L1) treatment. This clonotype was sampled from a man aged 60 to 75 with urothelial cancer. The chain uses TRBV6-5 and TRBJ1-1; no reliable D call. The CDR3 sequence: CASSYTPTYVAFF. The CDR3 DNA sequence: TGTGCCAGCAGTTACACCCCGACTTATGTGGCTTTCTTT.